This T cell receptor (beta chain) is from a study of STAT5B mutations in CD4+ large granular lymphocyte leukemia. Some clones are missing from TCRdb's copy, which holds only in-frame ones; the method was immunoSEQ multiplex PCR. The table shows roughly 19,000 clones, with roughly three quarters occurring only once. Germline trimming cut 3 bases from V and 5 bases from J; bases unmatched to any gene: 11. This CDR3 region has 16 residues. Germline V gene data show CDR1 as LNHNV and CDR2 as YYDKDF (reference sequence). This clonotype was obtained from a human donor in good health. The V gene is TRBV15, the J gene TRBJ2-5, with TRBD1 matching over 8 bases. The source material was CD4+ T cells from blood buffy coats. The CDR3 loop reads CATSRLEGRGRETQYF. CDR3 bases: TGTGCCACCAGCAGGCTGGAGGGCAGGGGGCGGGAGACCCAGTACTTC.